These 18 T cell receptor beta chains originate from one sample sequenced in a study of cytomegalovirus exposure and HLA in healthy donors. Vbeta (60) and Jbeta (13) primers were used in the PCR. This table comes from immunoSEQ multiplex PCR, and its TCRdb copy is limited to in-frame clones, with some not included. The profile covers 100,000 to 150,000 clones, with around 80% appearing a single time and around 3% taken by the ten largest. Sequenced material: PBMCs. The source of these receptors is a boy between 2 and 10 years old in good health and CMV-seronegative.

This chain uses TRBV4-1 with TRBJ2-1; 7 positions match TRBD2. The CDR3 has 14 amino acids. Germline V gives CDR1 MGHRA, CDR2 YSYEKL. V lost 4 bases and J lost 9; bases outside the gene matches: 9. CDR3 loop: CASSPQRGSGEQFF. As DNA, the CDR3 is TGCGCCAGCAGCCCCCAGCGGGGATCGGGTGAGCAGTTCTTC.

Turning to this clone: Other DNA variants within this sample encode the same CDR3. The chain has TRBV5-1 and TRBJ2-5, with D tentatively TRBD2 (6 bases). The CDR3 covers 13 residues. Germline CDR1 SGHRS, CDR2 YFSETQ. V lost 0 bases to trimming and J lost 5 bases, with 8 bases between them. The CDR3 is CASSLGGEETQYF. For the CDR3, the DNA is TGCGCCAGCAGCTTGGGGGGGGAGGAGACCCAGTACTTC.

The V and J genes are TRBV4-1 and TRBJ2-7, with D possibly being TRBD1 (6 bases). CDR1 MGHRA and CDR2 YSYEKL come from the germline V gene. The CDR3 sequence is 18 residues long. Trimming pared 4 bases from V and 3 bases from J, leaving 25 bases between. CDR3: CASSLYPQMDRRDYEQYF. CDR3 sequence (DNA): TGCGCCAGCAGCCTTTACCCCCAGATGGACAGAAGAGACTACGAGCAGTACTTC.

This clone was seen only once. The rearrangement joins TRBV4-2 to TRBJ2-7, with TRBD1 as a possible D gene (5 bases). This CDR3 is built from 13 residues. Germline assignment: CDR1 LGHNA and CDR2 YNFKEQ. Trimming removed 1 base at V and 2 bases at J, with 6 bases between. CDR3 DNA sequence: TGTGCCAGCAGCCAAGGGGGCCCCTACGAGCAGTACTTC. Translating it yields CASSQGGPYEQYF.

V and J are TRBV28 and TRBJ2-1; perhaps TRBD2 as D (6 bases). CDR1 is MDHEN, CDR2 SYDVKM, per germline. With 2 bases removed from V and 2 bases from J, the gap between germline ends came to 10 bases. This CDR3 has 15 amino acids. The CDR3 spells CASSLIADPYNEQFF. CDR3 sequence (DNA): TGTGCCAGCAGTTTAATAGCGGACCCCTACAATGAGCAGTTCTTC.

The chain has TRBV6-1 and TRBJ1-1, with D possibly TRBD1 on 6 matching bases. The V gene lost 7 bases and the J gene lost 10 bases, with 19 bases spanning the gap. Germline V gives CDR1 MNHNS, CDR2 SASEGT. There are 13 residues in the CDR3. The DNA of the CDR3 is TGTGCCAGCACTGAGGGGACACCCCCGGGAGCTTTCTTT. As protein: CASTEGTPPGAFF.

This clone was counted once. V usage is TRBV18 and J usage is TRBJ1-1, with D possibly matching TRBD1 (5 bases). V was trimmed by 2 bases and J by 3 bases, leaving 10 bases between them. CDR3 length equals 14 residues. CDR1 is KGHSH and CDR2 is LQKENI in the germline V gene. The CDR3 sequence is CASSPGSRDTEAFF. The CDR3 DNA sequence: TGTGCCAGCTCACCAGGCAGCAGGGACACTGAAGCTTTCTTT.

The V and J genes are TRBV18 and TRBJ1-1, with D perhaps matching TRBD1 (6 bases). The CDR3 sequence is 15 residues long. Germline lookup yields CDR1 KGHSH and CDR2 LQKENI. Trimming removed 6 bases from V and 1 base from J, with 15 bases in between. CDR3 DNA sequence: TGTGCCAGCTCCCCGCCACAGGGCCGGAACACTGAAGCTTTCTTT. It translates to CASSPPQGRNTEAFF. Complete variable domain (other parts from reference TRBV18 and TRBJ1-1): NAGVMQNPRHLVRRRGQEARLRCSPMKGHSHVYWYRQLPEEGLKFMVYLQKENIIDESGMPKERFSAEFPKEGPSILRIQQVVRGDSAAYFCASSPPQGRNTEAFFGQGTRLTVV.

The chain has TRBV11-2 and TRBJ1-2; no reliable D call. The CDR3 has 14 amino acids. V lost 1 base, J lost 2 bases, and 8 bases lay in between. Germline CDR1 is SGHAT and CDR2 is FQNNGV. CDR3 bases: TGTGCCAGCAGCTTAGGAAGCGAGAACTATGGCTACACCTTC. Protein sequence: CASSLGSENYGYTF.

V is TRBV10-2 and J is TRBJ2-1; tentatively, D is TRBD2 (6 bases). Germline CDR1 and CDR2: WSHSY and SAAADI. Trimming pared 9 bases from V and 0 bases from J, leaving 9 bases between. The CDR3 consists of 13 residues. Here the CDR3 reads CASSSDSYNEQFF. CDR3 DNA sequence: TGCGCCAGTTCTAGCGACTCCTACAATGAGCAGTTCTTC.

The V and J genes are TRBV5-1 and TRBJ2-5; TRBD2 might be the D (7 bases). V was clipped by 4 bases and J by 3 bases, with 13 bases between them. Germline V gene lookup returns CDR1 SGHRS and CDR2 YFSETQ. This CDR3 has 14 amino acids. The CDR3 coding sequence is TGCGCCAGCAGCGTTAGAGGGGGGGAAGAGACCCAGTACTTC. Its translation is CASSVRGGEETQYF.

V gene TRBV6-1 combines with J gene TRBJ1-1; maybe TRBD1 (5 bases). Germline V gene data show CDR1 as MNHNS and CDR2 as SASEGT. The CDR3 has 13 amino acids. The V end was cut by 5 bases, the J end by 5 bases, with 12 bases between. CDR3 sequence (DNA): TGTGCCAGCAGTACGGGGGAATTGACTGAAGCTTTCTTT. Translated, it gives CASSTGELTEAFF.

About this clone itself: Since no conserved phenylalanine or tryptophan closes the CDR3, a read error is the likely cause. The rearrangement joins TRBV2 to TRBJ1-2, with D maybe TRBD1 (5 bases). V was cut by 4 bases and J by 7 bases, with 10 bases left in between. This CDR3 has 12 residues. Germline assignment: CDR1 SNHLY and CDR2 FYNNEI. This CDR3 reads CASSGLDSGYTL. Written as DNA, the CDR3 is TGTGCCAGCAGTGGGTTAGACAGTGGCTACACCCTC.

V is TRBV6-1 and J is TRBJ2-1; D unresolved. Germline V gene lookup returns CDR1 MNHNS and CDR2 SASEGT. The CDR3 sequence is 13 residues long. Trimming shortened V by 1 base and J by 5 bases, and 6 bases separated the two germline ends. The CDR3 region has the DNA TGTGCCAGCAGTGAAGGGCACAACAATGAGCAGTTCTTC. This translates into CASSEGHNNEQFF.

This sequence joins TRBV23-1 and TRBJ2-4; 8 bases fit TRBD1. TRBV23-1 is filed as an ORF, its function uncertain. J gave up 1 base and V 6 bases, and 5 bases lay outside the gene matches. The CDR3 is 15 amino acids. DNA of the CDR3: TGCGCCAGCAGCCCGGACAGGGTGGCCAAAAACATTCAGTACTTC. Amino acids: CASSPDRVAKNIQYF.

The V call is TRBV6-1, the J call TRBJ1-1, with a possible D match to TRBD1 (6 bases). This CDR3 comprises 14 residues. Germline V CDR1 and CDR2: MNHNS, SASEGT. Trimming left V 1 base short and J 1 base short, with 7 bases between. CDR3 sequence: CASSEGQENTEAFF. The CDR3 DNA follows: TGTGCCAGCAGTGAAGGACAGGAGAACACTGAAGCTTTCTTT.

This sequence joins TRBV2 and TRBJ2-5; 9 bases are a match to TRBD2. J gave up 5 bases and V 10 bases, and 17 bases lay outside the gene matches. Germline CDR1 reads SNHLY; CDR2 reads FYNNEI. This CDR3 comprises 16 residues. The CDR3 protein is CATELEAGGTSETQYF. CDR3 DNA sequence: TGTGCCACCGAACTGGAAGCGGGAGGAACATCGGAGACCCAGTACTTC. Looking up the rest from reference TRBV2 and TRBJ2-5 gives the full variable domain: EPEVTQTPSHQVTQMGQEVILRCVPISNHLYFYWYRQILGQKVEFLVSFYNNEISEKSEIFDDQFSVERPDGSNFTLKIRSTKLEDSAMYFCATELEAGGTSETQYFGPGTRLLVL.

This clone was recorded once. The chain recombines TRBV6-1 with TRBJ1-2, with D tentatively TRBD1 (6 bases). CDR3 size: 14 residues. Trimming took 2 bases from V and 5 from J, leaving 12 bases between them. In germline, CDR1 is MNHNS, CDR2 SASEGT. CDR3 protein: CASSELARGYGYTF. The CDR3 bases are TGTGCCAGCAGTGAATTGGCCAGGGGTTATGGCTACACCTTC.